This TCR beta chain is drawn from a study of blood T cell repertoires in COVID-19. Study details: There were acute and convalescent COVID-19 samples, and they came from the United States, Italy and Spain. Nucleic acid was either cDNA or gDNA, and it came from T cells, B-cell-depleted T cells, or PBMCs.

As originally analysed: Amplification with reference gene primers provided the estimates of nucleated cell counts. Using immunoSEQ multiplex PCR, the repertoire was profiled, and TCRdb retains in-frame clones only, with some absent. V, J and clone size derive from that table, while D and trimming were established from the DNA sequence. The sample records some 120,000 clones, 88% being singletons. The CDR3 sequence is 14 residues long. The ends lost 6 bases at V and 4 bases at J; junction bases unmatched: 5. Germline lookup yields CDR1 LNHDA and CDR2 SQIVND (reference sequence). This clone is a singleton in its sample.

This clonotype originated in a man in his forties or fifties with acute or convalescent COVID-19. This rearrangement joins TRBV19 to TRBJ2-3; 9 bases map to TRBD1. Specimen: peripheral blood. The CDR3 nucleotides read TGTGCCAGTAGGGGACAGGGTTGGGCAGATACGCAGTATTTT. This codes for CASRGQGWADTQYF.